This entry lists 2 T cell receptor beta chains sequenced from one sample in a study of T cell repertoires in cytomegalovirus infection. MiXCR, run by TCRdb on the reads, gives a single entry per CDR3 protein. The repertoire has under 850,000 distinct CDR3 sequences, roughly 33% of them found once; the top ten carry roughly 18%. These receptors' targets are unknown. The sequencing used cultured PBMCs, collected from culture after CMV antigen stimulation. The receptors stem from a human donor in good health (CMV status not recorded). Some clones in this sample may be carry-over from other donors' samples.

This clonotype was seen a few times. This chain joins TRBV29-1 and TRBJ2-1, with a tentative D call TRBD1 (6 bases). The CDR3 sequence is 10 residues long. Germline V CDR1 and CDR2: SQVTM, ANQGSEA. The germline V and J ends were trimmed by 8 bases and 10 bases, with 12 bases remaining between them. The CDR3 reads CSRAGVEQFF. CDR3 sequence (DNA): TGCAGCCGGGCAGGGGTCGAGCAGTTCTTC.

The DNA of the CDR3 is TGCAGTGCTAGTCGGGCAGCCATGAACACTGAAGCTTTCTTT. Its translation: CSASRAAMNTEAFF. The V gene is TRBV20-1, the J gene TRBJ1-1; D is ambiguous. Looked up from germline, CDR1 is DFQATT and CDR2 is SNEGSKA (reference sequence). The CDR3 has 14 amino acids. V gave up 3 bases and J gave up 0 bases, with 11 bases separating them.